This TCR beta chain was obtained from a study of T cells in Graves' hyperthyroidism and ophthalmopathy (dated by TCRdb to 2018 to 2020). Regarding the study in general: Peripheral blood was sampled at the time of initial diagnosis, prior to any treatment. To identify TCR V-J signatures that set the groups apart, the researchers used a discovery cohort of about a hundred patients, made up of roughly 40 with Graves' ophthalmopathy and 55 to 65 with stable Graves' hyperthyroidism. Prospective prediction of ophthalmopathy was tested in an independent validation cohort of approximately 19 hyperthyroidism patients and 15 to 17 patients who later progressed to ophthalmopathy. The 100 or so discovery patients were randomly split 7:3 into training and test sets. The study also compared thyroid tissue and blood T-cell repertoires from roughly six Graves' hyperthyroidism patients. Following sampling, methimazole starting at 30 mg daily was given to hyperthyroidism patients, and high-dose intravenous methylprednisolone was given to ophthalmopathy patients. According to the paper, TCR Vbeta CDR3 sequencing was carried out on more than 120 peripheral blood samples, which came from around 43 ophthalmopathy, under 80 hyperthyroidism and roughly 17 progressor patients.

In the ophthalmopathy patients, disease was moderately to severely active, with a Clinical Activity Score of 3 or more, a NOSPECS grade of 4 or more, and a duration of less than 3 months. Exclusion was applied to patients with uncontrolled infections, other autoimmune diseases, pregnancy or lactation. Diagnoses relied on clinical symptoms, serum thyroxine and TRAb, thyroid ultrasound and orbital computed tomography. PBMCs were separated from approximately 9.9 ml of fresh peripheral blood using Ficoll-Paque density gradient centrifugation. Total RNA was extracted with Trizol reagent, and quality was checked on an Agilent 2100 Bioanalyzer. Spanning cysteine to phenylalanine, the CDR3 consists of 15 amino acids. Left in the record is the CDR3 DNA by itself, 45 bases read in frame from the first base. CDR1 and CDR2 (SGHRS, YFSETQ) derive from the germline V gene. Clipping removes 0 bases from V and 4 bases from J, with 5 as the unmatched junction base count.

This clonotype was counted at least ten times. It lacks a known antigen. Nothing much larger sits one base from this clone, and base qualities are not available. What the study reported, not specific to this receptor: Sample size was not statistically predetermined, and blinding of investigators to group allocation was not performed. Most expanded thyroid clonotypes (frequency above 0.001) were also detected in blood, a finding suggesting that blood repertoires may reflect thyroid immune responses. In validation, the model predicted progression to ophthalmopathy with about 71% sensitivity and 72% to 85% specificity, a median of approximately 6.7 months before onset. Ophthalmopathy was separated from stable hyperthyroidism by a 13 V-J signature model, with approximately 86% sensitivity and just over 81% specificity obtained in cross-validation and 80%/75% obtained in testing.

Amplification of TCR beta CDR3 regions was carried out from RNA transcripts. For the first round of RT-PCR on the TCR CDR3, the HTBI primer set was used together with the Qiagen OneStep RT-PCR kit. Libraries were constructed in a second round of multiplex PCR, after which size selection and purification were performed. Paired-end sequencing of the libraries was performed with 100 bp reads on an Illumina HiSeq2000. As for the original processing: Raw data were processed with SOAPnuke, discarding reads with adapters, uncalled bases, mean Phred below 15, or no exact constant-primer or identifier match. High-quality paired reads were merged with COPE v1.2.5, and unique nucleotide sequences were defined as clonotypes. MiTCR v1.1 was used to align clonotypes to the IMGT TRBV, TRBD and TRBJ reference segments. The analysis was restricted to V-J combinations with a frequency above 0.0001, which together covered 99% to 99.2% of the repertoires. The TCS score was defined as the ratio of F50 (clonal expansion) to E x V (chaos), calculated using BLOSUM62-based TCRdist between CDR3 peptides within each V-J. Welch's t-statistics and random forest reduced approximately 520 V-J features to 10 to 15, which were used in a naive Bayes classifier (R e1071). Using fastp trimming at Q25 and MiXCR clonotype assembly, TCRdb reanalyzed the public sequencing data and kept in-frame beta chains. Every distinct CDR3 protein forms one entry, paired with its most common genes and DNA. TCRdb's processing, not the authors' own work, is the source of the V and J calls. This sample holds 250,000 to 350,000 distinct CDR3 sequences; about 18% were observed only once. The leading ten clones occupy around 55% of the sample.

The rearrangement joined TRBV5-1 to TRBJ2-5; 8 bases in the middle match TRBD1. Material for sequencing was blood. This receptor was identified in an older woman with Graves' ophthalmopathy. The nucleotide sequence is TGCGCCAGCAGCTTGGGGAACACAGGGGGAGAGACCCAGTACTTC. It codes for CASSLGNTGGETQYF.